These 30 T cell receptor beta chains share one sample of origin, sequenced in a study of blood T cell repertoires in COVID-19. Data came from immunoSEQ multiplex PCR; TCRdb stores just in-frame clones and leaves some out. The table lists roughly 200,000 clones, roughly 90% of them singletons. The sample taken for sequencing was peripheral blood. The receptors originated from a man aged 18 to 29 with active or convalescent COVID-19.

The CDR3 region has the DNA TGTGCCAGCTCGCTTGGGGGGGGACAGAACACTGAAGCTTTCTTT. Translating it yields CASSLGGGQNTEAFF. The V and J genes are TRBV18 and TRBJ1-1; tentatively, D is TRBD1 (6 bases). The CDR3 is 15 amino acids. Germline-derived CDR1 and CDR2 are KGHSH and LQKENI. Trimming pared 6 bases from V and 1 base from J, leaving 15 bases between.

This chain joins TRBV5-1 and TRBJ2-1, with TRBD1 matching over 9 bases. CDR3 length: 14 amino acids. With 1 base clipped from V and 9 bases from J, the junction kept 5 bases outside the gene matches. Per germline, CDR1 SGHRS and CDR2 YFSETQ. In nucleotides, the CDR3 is TGCGCCAGCAGCTTGATACAGGGGGCTGGTGAGCAGTTCTTC. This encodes CASSLIQGAGEQFF.

The CDR3 here is CASSEESSGNTIYF. The CDR3 region has the DNA TGTGCCAGCAGTGAAGAGAGCTCTGGAAACACCATATATTTT. This chain connects TRBV2 to TRBJ1-3; no reliable D call. CDR3 size: 14 residues. The V end was cut by 1 base, the J end by 0 bases, with 4 bases between. Germline V gene lookup returns CDR1 SNHLY and CDR2 FYNNEI. Full variable domain (remainder filled in from reference TRBV2 and TRBJ1-3): EPEVTQTPSHQVTQMGQEVILRCVPISNHLYFYWYRQILGQKVEFLVSFYNNEISEKSEIFDDQFSVERPDGSNFTLKIRSTKLEDSAMYFCASSEESSGNTIYFGEGSWLTVV.

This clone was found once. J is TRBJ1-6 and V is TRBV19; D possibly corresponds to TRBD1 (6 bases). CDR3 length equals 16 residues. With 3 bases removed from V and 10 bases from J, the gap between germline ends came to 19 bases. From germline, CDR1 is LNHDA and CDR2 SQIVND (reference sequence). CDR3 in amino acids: CASSIVAGGLWSPLHF. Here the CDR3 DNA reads TGTGCCAGTAGTATTGTGGCCGGGGGGCTGTGGTCACCCCTCCACTTT.

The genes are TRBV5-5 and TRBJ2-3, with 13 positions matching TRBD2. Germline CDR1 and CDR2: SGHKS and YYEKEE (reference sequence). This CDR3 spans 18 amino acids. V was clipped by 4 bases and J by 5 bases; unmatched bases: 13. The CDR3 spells CASSQTSGGPYLRDTQYF. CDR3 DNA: TGTGCCAGCAGCCAGACTAGCGGGGGGCCCTATTTACGAGATACGCAGTATTTT.

The CDR3 spells CASSQRTGGRTDTQYF. The CDR3 bases are TGTGCCAGCAGTCAGAGGACAGGGGGCCGCACAGATACGCAGTATTTT. The chain is built from TRBV27 and TRBJ2-3; 11 bases match TRBD1. Losses at the gene ends were 5 bases for V and 1 base for J; bases not matched to a gene: 5. The CDR3 loop spans 16 amino acids. Germline assignment: CDR1 MNHEY and CDR2 SMNVEV (reference sequence).

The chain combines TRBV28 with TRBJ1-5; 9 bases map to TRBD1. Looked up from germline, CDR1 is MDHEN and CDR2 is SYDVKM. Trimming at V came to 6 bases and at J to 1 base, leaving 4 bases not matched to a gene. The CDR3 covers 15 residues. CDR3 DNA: TGTGCCAGCAGGGGAACAGGGGGCAGCAATCAGCCCCAGCATTTT. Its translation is CASRGTGGSNQPQHF.

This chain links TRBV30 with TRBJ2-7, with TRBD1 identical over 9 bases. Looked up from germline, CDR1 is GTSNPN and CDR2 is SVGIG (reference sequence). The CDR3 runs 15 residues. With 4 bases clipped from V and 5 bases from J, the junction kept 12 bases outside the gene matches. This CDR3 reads CAWIGPVGQGNEQYF. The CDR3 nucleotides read TGTGCCTGGATTGGGCCAGTGGGACAGGGTAACGAGCAGTACTTC.

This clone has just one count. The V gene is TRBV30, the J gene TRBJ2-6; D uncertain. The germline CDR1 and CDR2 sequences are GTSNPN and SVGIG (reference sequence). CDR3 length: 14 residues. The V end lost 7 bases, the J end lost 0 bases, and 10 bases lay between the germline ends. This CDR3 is CASNSYSGANVLTF. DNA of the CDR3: TGTGCCTCGAACAGTTACTCTGGGGCCAACGTCCTGACTTTC.

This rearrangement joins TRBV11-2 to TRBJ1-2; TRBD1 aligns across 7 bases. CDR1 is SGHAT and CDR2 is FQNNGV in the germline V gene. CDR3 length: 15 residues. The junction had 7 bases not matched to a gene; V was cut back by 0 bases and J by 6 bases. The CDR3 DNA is TGTGCCAGCAGCTTAGATCCGACAGGGAAGGATGGCTACACCTTC. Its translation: CASSLDPTGKDGYTF.

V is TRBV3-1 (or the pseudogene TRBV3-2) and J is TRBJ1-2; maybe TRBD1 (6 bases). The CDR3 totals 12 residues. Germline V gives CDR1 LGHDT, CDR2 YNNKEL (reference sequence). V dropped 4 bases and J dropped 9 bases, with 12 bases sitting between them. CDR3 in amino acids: CASSRLRDSYTF. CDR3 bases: TGTGCCAGCAGCCGCCTCCGGGACAGCTACACCTTC.

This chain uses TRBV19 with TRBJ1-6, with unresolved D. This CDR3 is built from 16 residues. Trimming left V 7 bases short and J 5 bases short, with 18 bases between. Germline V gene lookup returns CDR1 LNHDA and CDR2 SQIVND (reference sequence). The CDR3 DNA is TGTGCCAGTACCCGGGAAAGCAGGCAGCATAATTCACCCCTCCACTTT. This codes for CASTRESRQHNSPLHF. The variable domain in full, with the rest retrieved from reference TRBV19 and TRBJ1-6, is DGGITQSPKYLFRKEGQNVTLSCEQNLNHDAMYWYRQDPGQGLRLIYYSQIVNDFQKGDIAEGYSVSREKKESFPLTVTSAQKNPTAFYLCASTRESRQHNSPLHFGNGTRLTVT.

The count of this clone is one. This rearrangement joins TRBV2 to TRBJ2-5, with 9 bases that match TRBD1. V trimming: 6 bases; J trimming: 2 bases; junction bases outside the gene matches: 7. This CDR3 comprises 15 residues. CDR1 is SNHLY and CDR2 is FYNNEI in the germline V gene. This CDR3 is CASSQDRGGQETQYF. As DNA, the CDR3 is TGTGCCAGCAGCCAGGACAGGGGCGGGCAAGAGACCCAGTACTTC. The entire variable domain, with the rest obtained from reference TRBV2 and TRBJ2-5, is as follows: EPEVTQTPSHQVTQMGQEVILRCVPISNHLYFYWYRQILGQKVEFLVSFYNNEISEKSEIFDDQFSVERPDGSNFTLKIRSTKLEDSAMYFCASSQDRGGQETQYFGPGTRLLVL.

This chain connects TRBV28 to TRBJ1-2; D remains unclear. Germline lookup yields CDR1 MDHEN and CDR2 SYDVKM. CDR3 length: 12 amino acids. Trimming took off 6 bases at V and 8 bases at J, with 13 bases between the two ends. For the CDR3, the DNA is TGTGCCAGCAGACTAGCGGGTTTCGGCTACACCTTC. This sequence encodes CASRLAGFGYTF.

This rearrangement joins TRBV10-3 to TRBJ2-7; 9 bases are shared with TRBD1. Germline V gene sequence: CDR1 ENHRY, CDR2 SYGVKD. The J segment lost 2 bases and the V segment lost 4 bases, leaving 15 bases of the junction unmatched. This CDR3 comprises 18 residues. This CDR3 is CAISGGSRTGAMAYEQYF. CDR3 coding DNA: TGTGCCATCAGTGGAGGGTCCCGGACAGGGGCTATGGCCTACGAGCAGTACTTC.

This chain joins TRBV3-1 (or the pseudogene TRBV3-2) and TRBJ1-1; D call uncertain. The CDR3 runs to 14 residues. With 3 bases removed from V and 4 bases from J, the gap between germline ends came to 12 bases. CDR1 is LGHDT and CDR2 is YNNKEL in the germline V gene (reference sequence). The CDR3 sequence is CASSHMGGGTEAFF. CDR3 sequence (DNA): TGTGCCAGCAGCCATATGGGAGGCGGCACTGAAGCTTTCTTT.

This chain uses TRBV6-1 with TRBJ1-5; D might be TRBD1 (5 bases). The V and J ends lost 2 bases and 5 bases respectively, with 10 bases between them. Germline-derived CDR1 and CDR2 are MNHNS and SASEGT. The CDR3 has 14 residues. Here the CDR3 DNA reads TGTGCCAGCAGTGAATTCTGGGGGGATCAGCCCCAGCATTTT. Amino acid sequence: CASSEFWGDQPQHF.

The CDR3 region has the DNA TGTGCCACCAGCAGAGGAGGAGGGAGCAATCAGCCCCAGCATTTT. Protein: CATSRGGGSNQPQHF. This chain connects TRBV15 to TRBJ1-5; D gene unclear. Trimming removed 1 base at V and 1 base at J, with 8 bases between. CDR3 length: 15 amino acids. Germline assignment: CDR1 LNHNV and CDR2 YYDKDF (reference sequence).

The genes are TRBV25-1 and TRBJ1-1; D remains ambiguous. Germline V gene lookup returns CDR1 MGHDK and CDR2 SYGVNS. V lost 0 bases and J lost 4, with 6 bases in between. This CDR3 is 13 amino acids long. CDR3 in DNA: TGTGCCAGCAGTGAATATAGCGGCACTGAAGCTTTCTTT. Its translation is CASSEYSGTEAFF. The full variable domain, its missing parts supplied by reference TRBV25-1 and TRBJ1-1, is EADIYQTPRYLVIGTGKKITLECSQTMGHDKMYWYQQDPGMELHLIHYSYGVNSTEKGDLSSESTVSRIRTEHFPLTLESARPSHTSQYLCASSEYSGTEAFFGQGTRLTVV.

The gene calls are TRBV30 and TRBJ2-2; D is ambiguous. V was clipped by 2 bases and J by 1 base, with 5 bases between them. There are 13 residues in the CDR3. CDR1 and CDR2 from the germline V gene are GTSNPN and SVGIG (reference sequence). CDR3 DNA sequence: TGTGCCTGGAGTACGCGGAACACCGGGGAGCTGTTTTTT. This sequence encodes CAWSTRNTGELFF.

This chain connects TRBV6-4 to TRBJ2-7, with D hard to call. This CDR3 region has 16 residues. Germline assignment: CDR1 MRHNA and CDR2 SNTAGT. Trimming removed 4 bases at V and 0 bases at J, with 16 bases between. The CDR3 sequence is CASSAPRDENSYEQYF. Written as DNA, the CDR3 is TGTGCCAGCAGTGCCCCCCGTGATGAGAACTCCTACGAGCAGTACTTC.

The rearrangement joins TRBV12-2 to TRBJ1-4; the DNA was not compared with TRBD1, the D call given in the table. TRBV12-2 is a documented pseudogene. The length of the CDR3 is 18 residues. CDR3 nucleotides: TGTGCAAGTCGCTTAGGGAGAACAGGGGATGGGACTAATGAAAAACTGTTTTTT. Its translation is CASRLGRTGDGTNEKLFF.

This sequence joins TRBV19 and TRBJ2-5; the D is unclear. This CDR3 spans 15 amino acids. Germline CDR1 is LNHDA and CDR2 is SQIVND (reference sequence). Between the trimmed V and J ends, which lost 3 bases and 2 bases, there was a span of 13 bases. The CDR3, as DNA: TGTGCCAGTAGTATGAGCGCTTCCGGACAAGAGACCCAGTACTTC. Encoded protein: CASSMSASGQETQYF.

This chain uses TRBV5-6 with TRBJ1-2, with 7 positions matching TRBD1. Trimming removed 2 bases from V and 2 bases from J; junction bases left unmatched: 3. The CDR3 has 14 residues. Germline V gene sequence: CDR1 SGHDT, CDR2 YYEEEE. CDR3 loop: CASSLGRGNYGYTF. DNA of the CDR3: TGTGCCAGCAGCTTAGGCAGGGGGAACTATGGCTACACCTTC.

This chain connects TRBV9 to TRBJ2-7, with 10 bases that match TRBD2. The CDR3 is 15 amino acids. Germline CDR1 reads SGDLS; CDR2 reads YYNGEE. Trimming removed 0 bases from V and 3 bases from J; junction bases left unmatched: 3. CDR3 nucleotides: TGTGCCAGCAGCGTAGGGCTAGCGGGGGACTACGAGCAGTACTTC. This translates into CASSVGLAGDYEQYF.

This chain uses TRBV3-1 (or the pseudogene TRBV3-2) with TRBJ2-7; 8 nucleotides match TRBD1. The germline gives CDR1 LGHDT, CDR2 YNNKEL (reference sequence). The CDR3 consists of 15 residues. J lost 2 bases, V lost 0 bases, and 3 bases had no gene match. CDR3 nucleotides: TGTGCCAGCAGCCAAGACAGGGGGCCTCCCTACGAGCAGTACTTC. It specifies CASSQDRGPPYEQYF.

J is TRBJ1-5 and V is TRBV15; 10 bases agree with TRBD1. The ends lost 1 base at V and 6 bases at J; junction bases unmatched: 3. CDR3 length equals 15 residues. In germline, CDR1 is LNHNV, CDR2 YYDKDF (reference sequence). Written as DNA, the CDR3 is TGTGCCACCAGCAGAGGACAGGGGGCAACTCAGCCCCAGCATTTT. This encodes CATSRGQGATQPQHF.

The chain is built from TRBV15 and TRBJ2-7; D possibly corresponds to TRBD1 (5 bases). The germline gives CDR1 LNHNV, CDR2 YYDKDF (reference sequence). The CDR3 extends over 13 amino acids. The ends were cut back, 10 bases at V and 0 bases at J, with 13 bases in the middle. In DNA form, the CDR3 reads TGTGCCATTCGAGACAGAAACTCCTACGAGCAGTACTTC. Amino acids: CAIRDRNSYEQYF.

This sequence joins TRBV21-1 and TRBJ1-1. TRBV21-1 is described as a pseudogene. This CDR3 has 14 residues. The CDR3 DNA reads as TGTGCCAGCAGCAAAGGTTGGACGGGGACTGAAGCTTTCTTT. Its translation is CASSKGWTGTEAFF.

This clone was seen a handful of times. The CDR3 DNA follows: TGTGCCAGCAGCTTACGGGGACAGGGGCGCTTTAACTATGGCTACACCTTC. Translating gives CASSLRGQGRFNYGYTF. This rearrangement joins TRBV5-6 to TRBJ1-2, with 10 bases lining up with TRBD1. CDR1 is SGHDT and CDR2 is YYEEEE in the germline V gene. CDR3 size: 17 residues. V lost 2 bases to trimming and J lost 1 base; unmatched junction nucleotides: 8. The complete variable domain, with remaining parts taken from reference TRBV5-6 and TRBJ1-2, reads DAGVTQSPTHLIKTRGQQVTLRCSPKSGHDTVSWYQQALGQGPQFIFQYYEEEERQRGNFPDRFSGHQFPNYSSELNVNALLLGDSALYLCASSLRGQGRFNYGYTFGSGTRLTVV.